Listed here are 3 T cell receptor beta chains from one sample, sequenced in a study of blood T cell repertoires in COVID-19. Some clones are missing from TCRdb's copy, which holds only in-frame ones; the method was immunoSEQ multiplex PCR. Of 200,000 to 250,000 clones detected, 70% to 90% appear once; the ten largest clones hold about 2%. Sequencing used peripheral blood. All receptors come from a woman between 50 and 59 years old with acute or convalescent COVID-19.

The chain carries TRBV5-6 and TRBJ1-1; D may be TRBD1 (6 bases). This CDR3 region has 14 residues. Between the trimmed V and J ends, which lost 1 base and 7 bases, there was a span of 14 bases. Germline-derived CDR1 and CDR2 are SGHDT and YYEEEE. CDR3 DNA sequence: TGTGCCAGCAGCTTGCTGTCAGGGGTGGGTGAAGCTTTCTTT. Its protein is CASSLLSGVGEAFF. The full variable domain, rest sourced from reference TRBV5-6 and TRBJ1-1, is DAGVTQSPTHLIKTRGQQVTLRCSPKSGHDTVSWYQQALGQGPQFIFQYYEEEERQRGNFPDRFSGHQFPNYSSELNVNALLLGDSALYLCASSLLSGVGEAFFGQGTRLTVV.

The chain has TRBV24-1 and TRBJ2-7; 10 bases map to TRBD2. CDR1 and CDR2 from the germline V gene are KGHDR and SFDVKD. The CDR3 contains 16 residues. The J segment lost 4 bases and the V segment lost 3 bases, leaving 8 bases of the junction unmatched. CDR3: CATSDGGTSVRYEQYF. For the CDR3, the DNA is TGTGCCACCAGTGATGGGGGGACTAGCGTGAGGTACGAGCAGTACTTC.

The gene calls are TRBV6-4 and TRBJ1-2, with 11 positions matching TRBD1. The junction had 9 bases not matched to a gene; V was cut back by 6 bases and J by 6 bases. The CDR3 totals 15 residues. CDR1 and CDR2 from the germline V gene are MRHNA and SNTAGT. CDR3 amino acids: CASRPGQGAQNGYTF. Here the CDR3 DNA reads TGTGCCAGCAGGCCAGGACAGGGGGCGCAGAATGGCTACACCTTC.